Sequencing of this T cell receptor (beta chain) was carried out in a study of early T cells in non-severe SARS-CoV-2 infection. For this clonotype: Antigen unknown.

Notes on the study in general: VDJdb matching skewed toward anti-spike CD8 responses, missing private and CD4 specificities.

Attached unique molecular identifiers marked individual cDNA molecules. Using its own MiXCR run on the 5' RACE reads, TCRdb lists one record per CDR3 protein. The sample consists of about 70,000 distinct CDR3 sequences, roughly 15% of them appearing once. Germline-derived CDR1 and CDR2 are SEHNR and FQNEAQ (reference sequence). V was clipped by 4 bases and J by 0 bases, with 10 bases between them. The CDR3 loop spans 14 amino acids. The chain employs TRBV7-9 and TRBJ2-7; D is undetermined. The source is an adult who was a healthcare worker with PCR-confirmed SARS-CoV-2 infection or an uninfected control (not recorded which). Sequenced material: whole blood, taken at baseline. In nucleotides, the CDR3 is TGTGCCAGCAGCTCCGTCTGGGGCTCCTACGAGCAGTACTTC. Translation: CASSSVWGSYEQYF. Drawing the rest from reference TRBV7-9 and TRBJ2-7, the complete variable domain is DTGVSQNPRHKITKRGQNVTFRCDPISEHNRLYWYRQTLGQGPEFLTYFQNEAQLEKSRLLSDRFSAERPKGSFSTLEIQRTEQGDSAMYLCASSSVWGSYEQYFGPGTRLTVT.